Each of the 26 T cell receptor beta chains below was sequenced from the same sample in a study of T cell repertoires and leukemia-associated antigens. These receptors have no known antigen. TCRdb re-called the 5' RACE reads through MiXCR, storing one row per CDR3 protein. The data contain over 10,000 distinct CDR3 sequences, roughly two fifths of them singletons. The source material was CD3+ T cells sorted from blood and cultured. Receptors were obtained from a female donor in good health.

In its sample, this clonotype was seen a few times. The V gene is TRBV28, the J gene TRBJ2-2; no firm D call. Trimming took 3 bases from V and 0 from J, leaving 11 bases between them. Per the germline V gene, CDR1 is MDHEN and CDR2 is SYDVKM. The CDR3 has 16 amino acids. CDR3 nucleotides: TGTGCCAGCAGTTTCCCCCGCTTAACGAACACCGGGGAGCTGTTTTTT. Amino acid sequence: CASSFPRLTNTGELFF.

The chain combines TRBV2 with TRBJ2-1; 7 bases line up with TRBD2. V was clipped by 3 bases and J by 2 bases; unmatched bases: 10. This CDR3 spans 17 amino acids. CDR1 and CDR2 from the germline V gene are SNHLY and FYNNEI. CDR3: CASSDFSGMLTYNEQFF. The CDR3, as DNA: TGTGCCAGCAGTGACTTCAGCGGGATGTTGACCTACAATGAGCAGTTCTTC. Together with reference TRBV2 and TRBJ2-1, the CDR3 gives the full variable domain: EPEVTQTPSHQVTQMGQEVILRCVPISNHLYFYWYRQILGQKVEFLVSFYNNEISEKSEIFDDQFSVERPDGSNFTLKIRSTKLEDSAMYFCASSDFSGMLTYNEQFFGPGTRLTVL.

The rearrangement joins TRBV4-1 to TRBJ2-5; D possibly corresponds to TRBD2 (5 bases). CDR1 is MGHRA and CDR2 is YSYEKL in the germline V gene. This CDR3 region has 14 residues. V dropped 0 bases and J dropped 2 bases, with 7 bases sitting between them. CDR3 DNA: TGCGCCAGCAGCCAAGACCCGGGGCAAGAGACCCAGTACTTC. Translation gives CASSQDPGQETQYF.

The genes are TRBV20-1 and TRBJ1-1; D not resolved. Germline V gene sequence: CDR1 DFQATT, CDR2 SNEGSKA (reference sequence). V gave up 0 bases and J gave up 3 bases, with 8 bases separating them. The CDR3 has 13 residues. Here the CDR3 DNA reads TGCAGTGCTAGAGAGTTAGGATACACTGAAGCTTTCTTT. The encoded protein is CSARELGYTEAFF.

This chain connects TRBV12-3 or TRBV12-4 to TRBJ2-6; 12 bases line up with TRBD1. J gave up 1 base and V 3 bases, and 4 bases lay outside the gene matches. This CDR3 spans 18 amino acids. CDR3: CASSLGTGGRSGANVLTF. CDR3 sequence (DNA): TGTGCCAGCAGTTTGGGGACAGGGGGCAGATCTGGGGCCAACGTCCTGACTTTC.

V and J are TRBV24-1 and TRBJ2-4; D ambiguous. CDR3 length: 19 residues. The germline CDR1 and CDR2 sequences are KGHDR and SFDVKD. The V gene lost 3 bases and the J gene lost 7 bases, with 27 bases spanning the gap. CDR3 sequence: CATSDPRRPWRLLGNIQYF. The CDR3, as DNA: TGTGCCACCAGTGATCCACGGCGCCCGTGGCGGCTTCTTGGGAACATTCAGTACTTC.

Worth noting for this clonotype: A read error may account for a junction end that differs from germline. The chain recombines TRBV6-2 or TRBV6-3 with TRBJ2-7; no clear D. The CDR3 has 13 amino acids. Germline CDR1 is MNHEY and CDR2 is SVGEGT. CDR3 amino acids: CASSPRPSYEQYF. CDR3 nucleotides: TGTGCCAGCAGCCCTCGACCCTCCTACGAGCAATACTTC.

A word on this clonotype: Its ends do not fully match the called genes, so a read error is possible. The chain is built from TRBV27 and TRBJ2-2; D is tentatively TRBD1 or TRBD2 (5 bases each). The CDR3 contains 14 residues. The germline V gene has CDR1 MNHEY and CDR2 SMNVEV (reference sequence). The CDR3 here is CVSSFGTLTGELFF. The DNA of the CDR3 is TGTGTCAGCAGTTTCGGGACCCTCACCGGGGAGCTGTTTTTT.

The chain has TRBV5-1 and TRBJ2-4, with 14 bases matching TRBD2. V lost 2 bases and J lost 7; bases outside the gene matches: 14. Germline assignment: CDR1 SGHRS and CDR2 YFSETQ. This CDR3 has 19 residues. The CDR3 spells CASSFGTSGSSVWWNIQYF. The CDR3 bases are TGCGCCAGCAGCTTCGGGACTAGCGGGAGTTCTGTTTGGTGGAACATTCAGTACTTC.

The table lists this clonotype with a count of one. V usage is TRBV5-6 and J usage is TRBJ2-2; the D is unclear. Trimming pared 3 bases from V and 1 base from J, leaving 7 bases between. The CDR3 loop spans 14 amino acids. Looked up from germline, CDR1 is SGHDT and CDR2 is YYEEEE. CDR3 amino acids: CASSSAGNTGELFF. DNA of the CDR3: TGTGCCAGCAGCTCGGCAGGGAACACCGGGGAGCTGTTTTTT.

V usage is TRBV5-5 and J usage is TRBJ2-5, with TRBD2 matching 7 bases. V dropped 4 bases and J dropped 2; count of bases not matched to a gene: 8. Germline V gene data show CDR1 as SGHKS and CDR2 as YYEKEE (reference sequence). The CDR3 extends over 15 amino acids. The CDR3 is CASSHGTTTQETQYF. Here the CDR3 DNA reads TGTGCCAGCAGCCACGGGACTACTACTCAAGAGACCCAGTACTTC.

This clonotype has ten or more counts. A read error may explain this, as a much larger clone is one base away. The chain combines TRBV9 with TRBJ1-4, with D maybe TRBD1 (5 bases). Germline assignment: CDR1 SGDLS and CDR2 YYNGEE. The CDR3 consists of 14 residues. In DNA form, the CDR3 reads TGTGCCAGCAGCCCCCAGGGCGTGAATGAAAAACTGCTTTTT. It yields the protein CASSPQGVNEKLLF. The variable domain in full, completed from reference TRBV9 and TRBJ1-4, reads DSGVTQTPKHLITATGQRVTLRCSPRSGDLSVYWYQQSLDQGLQFLIQYYNGEERAKGNILERFSAQQFPDLHSELNLSSLELGDSALYFCASSPQGVNEKLLFGSGTQLSVL.

This clonotype was picked up a small number of times. The chain is built from TRBV12-3 or TRBV12-4 and TRBJ2-2; D call uncertain. This CDR3 contains 12 residues. V gave up 6 bases and J gave up 2 bases, with 4 bases separating them. The CDR3 here is CASSTNTGELFF. DNA of the CDR3: TGTGCCAGCAGCACTAACACCGGGGAGCTGTTTTTT.

The gene calls are TRBV6-5 and TRBJ2-5; the match to TRBD1 covers 9 bases. The V and J ends lost 8 bases and 4 bases, in that order; junction bases with no gene match: 2. The CDR3 runs to 12 residues. From germline, CDR1 is MNHEY and CDR2 SVGAGI. The CDR3 DNA sequence: TGTGCCAGCGGACAGGGGACAGAGACCCAGTACTTC. This gives the protein CASGQGTETQYF.

The chain couples TRBV7-2 to TRBJ2-7; the match to TRBD1 covers 10 bases. The CDR3 is 14 residues long. Trimming cost V 5 bases and J 4 bases; bases outside gene matches: 5. Germline V gene lookup returns CDR1 SGHTA and CDR2 FQGNSA. DNA of the CDR3: TGTGCCAGCAGCCCGGACAGGGGGTCTTACGAGCAGTACTTC. The encoded protein is CASSPDRGSYEQYF.

The chain recombines TRBV3-1 with TRBJ2-7; 9 bases map to TRBD2. Germline V gene data show CDR1 as LGHDT and CDR2 as YNNKEL (reference sequence). The CDR3 runs 15 residues. The J segment lost 6 bases and the V segment lost 4 bases, leaving 10 bases of the junction unmatched. The CDR3 spells CASSRWNSGSSEQYF. CDR3 nucleotide sequence: TGTGCCAGCAGCCGATGGAATAGCGGGAGTAGCGAGCAGTACTTC.

In this sample, this clonotype is medium-sized. For the CDR3, the DNA is TGTGCCATCAGTGAGGGGTTGAACACTGAAGCTTTCTTT. Its protein is CAISEGLNTEAFF. The gene calls are TRBV10-3 and TRBJ1-1; D remains ambiguous. Looked up from germline, CDR1 is ENHRY and CDR2 is SYGVKD. The CDR3 is 13 residues long. V was pared by 2 bases and J by 0 bases, with 4 bases between.

The chain carries TRBV29-1 and TRBJ2-3; D is unclear. V lost 4 bases to trimming and J lost 11 bases, with 22 bases between them. The CDR3 loop spans 14 amino acids. Germline V CDR1 and CDR2: SQVTM, ANQGSEA. CDR3 loop: CSVAGRGRHKRQYF. Here the CDR3 DNA reads TGCAGCGTTGCAGGAAGAGGTCGGCACAAACGGCAGTATTTT.

This clonotype came up a few times. CDR3 region: CASSLSDAETQYF. CDR3 in DNA: TGTGCCAGCAGCCTCTCGGATGCAGAGACCCAGTACTTC. The rearrangement joins TRBV12-3 or TRBV12-4 to TRBJ2-5; D gene unclear. Trimming left V 6 bases short and J 4 bases short, with 12 bases between. The CDR3 totals 13 residues.

The V gene is TRBV7-2, the J gene TRBJ2-1; TRBD1 matches at 7 bases. Looked up from germline, CDR1 is SGHTA and CDR2 is FQGNSA. With 4 bases clipped from V and 6 bases from J, the junction kept 3 bases outside the gene matches. The CDR3 sequence is 13 residues long. The CDR3 DNA follows: TGTGCCAGCAGCTCCTGGACAGGCAATGAGCAGTTCTTC. Amino acid sequence: CASSSWTGNEQFF.

This sequence joins TRBV11-2 and TRBJ1-1; 10 nucleotides match TRBD1. V shed 4 bases, J shed 3 bases, and the junction held 5 bases outside the gene matches. Germline values: CDR1 SGHAT, CDR2 FQNNGV. The CDR3 totals 15 residues. As DNA, the CDR3 is TGTGCCAGCAGCTCCTCCGGGACAGGGGACACTGAAGCTTTCTTT. This encodes CASSSSGTGDTEAFF.

This clonotype was seen only once. The V and J genes are TRBV5-5 and TRBJ2-1; the D gene is possibly TRBD1 (6 bases). The CDR3 spans 14 residues. From germline, CDR1 is SGHKS and CDR2 YYEKEE (reference sequence). Trimming pared 4 bases from V and 6 bases from J, leaving 14 bases between. The CDR3 reads CASSAWTERNEQFF. The CDR3 DNA is TGTGCCAGCAGCGCCTGGACAGAGCGCAATGAGCAGTTCTTC.

Details on this clonotype: Possible read error: a much larger clone is one base away. This chain connects TRBV19 to TRBJ1-1, with D maybe TRBD1 (5 bases). CDR1 is LNHDA, CDR2 SQIVND, per germline (reference sequence). Deletions cut 11 bases from V and 7 bases from J, with 17 bases between. The CDR3 loop spans 12 amino acids. For the CDR3, the DNA is TGTGCCTGTACCTACGGGGCAGATGAAGCTTTCTTT. Residues: CACTYGADEAFF.

As DNA, the CDR3 is TGTGCCAGTAGGGTTTACAGGGGGCAGTTGAATGAGCAGTTCTTC. This encodes CASRVYRGQLNEQFF. This rearrangement joins TRBV19 to TRBJ2-1; 9 bases are shared with TRBD1. V shed 6 bases and J 7 bases; nucleotides not matched to a gene: 10. Germline V gene data show CDR1 as LNHDA and CDR2 as SQIVND (reference sequence). This CDR3 is built from 15 residues.

This clonotype is deemed medium-sized. The V call is TRBV25-1, the J call TRBJ2-7; TRBD1 matches at 8 bases. After removal of 4 bases from V and 4 bases from J, the junction contained 9 bases not matched to a gene. This CDR3 has 15 residues. In germline, CDR1 is MGHDK, CDR2 SYGVNS. CDR3 residues: CASSATGERGYEQYF. The CDR3 DNA reads TGTGCCAGCAGTGCGACAGGGGAAAGAGGATACGAGCAGTACTTC.

This clonotype is termed large (0.1 to 1%). The chain is built from TRBV11-2 and TRBJ2-7; a possible D gene is TRBD1 (5 bases). Trimming took 3 bases from V and 0 from J, leaving 12 bases between them. This CDR3 is built from 15 residues. CDR1 is SGHAT, CDR2 FQNNGV, per germline. This chain's CDR3 is CASSLGQASSYEQYF. The DNA for the CDR3 is TGTGCCAGCAGCTTGGGGCAGGCGAGCTCCTACGAGCAGTACTTC.